This T cell receptor beta chain was documented in a study of OX40 agonist ivuxolimab in advanced cancers. As for the study in general: Ivuxolimab, an agonistic anti-OX40 (CD134) antibody, was given to patients.

This clone has a single count. The antigen is undetermined. J lost 8 bases, V lost 4 bases, and 11 bases had no gene match. CDR1 SGDLS and CDR2 YYNGEE come from the germline V gene. CDR3 size: 16 residues. Points from the study as a whole: The antigen specificity of the peripheral T cells (those that were expanded) was not determined. CD8+ T cells were the subset that, on average, had more expanded clones than CD4+.

The repertoire was sequenced with immunoSEQ multiplex PCR; TCRdb's copy has only in-frame clones and lacks some. The sample lists about 42,000 clones, more than 80% occurring once. The sequences come from CD4+ or CD8+ T cells sorted from blood, collected in a trial of the OX40 agonist ivuxolimab. The source of this sequence is an adult with an advanced solid tumor such as melanoma, head and neck, liver or kidney cancer. The chain is built from TRBV9 and TRBJ2-1, with 11 bases that match TRBD2. This CDR3 is CASSSEVAGGPYEQFF. The CDR3 DNA follows: TGTGCCAGCAGCTCTGAGGTAGCGGGAGGGCCGTATGAGCAGTTCTTC. Supplemented by reference TRBV9 and TRBJ2-1, the full variable domain reads DSGVTQTPKHLITATGQRVTLRCSPRSGDLSVYWYQQSLDQGLQFLIQYYNGEERAKGNILERFSAQQFPDLHSELNLSSLELGDSALYFCASSSEVAGGPYEQFFGPGTRLTVL.